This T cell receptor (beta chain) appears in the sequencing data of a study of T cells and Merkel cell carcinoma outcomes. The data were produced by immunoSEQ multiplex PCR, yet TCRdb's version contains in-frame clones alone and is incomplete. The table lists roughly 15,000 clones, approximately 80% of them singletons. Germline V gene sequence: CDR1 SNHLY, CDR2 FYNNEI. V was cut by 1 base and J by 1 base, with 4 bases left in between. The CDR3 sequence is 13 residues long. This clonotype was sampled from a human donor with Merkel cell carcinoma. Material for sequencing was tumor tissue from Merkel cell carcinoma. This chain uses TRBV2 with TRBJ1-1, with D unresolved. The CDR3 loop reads CASSEEANTEAFF. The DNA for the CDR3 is TGTGCCAGCAGTGAAGAGGCGAACACTGAAGCTTTCTTT.